This T cell receptor beta chain is drawn from a study of T cells after yellow fever vaccination. Germline-derived CDR1 and CDR2 are SGHAT and FQDESV (reference sequence). V lost 3 bases and J 0 bases, leaving 15 bases between the germline ends. This CDR3 comprises 18 residues. TCRdb itself ran the 5' RACE reads through MiXCR, one entry per CDR3 protein. The repertoire includes over 200,000 distinct CDR3 sequences, about 7% of them detected once, and about 1% sits in the top ten. This clonotype was picked up many times. The chain is built from TRBV11-1 and TRBJ2-6; a weak D match, TRBD2 (6 bases). The specimen was CD4+ T cells sorted from PBMCs, collected on the day of the yellow fever booster vaccination. The TCR sequence derives from a man aged 25-40 years who received the YFV17D yellow fever vaccine. In DNA, the CDR3 is TGTGCCAGCAGCTTCGGGACGGGAGAATACTCTGGGGCCAACGTCCTGACTTTC. It codes for CASSFGTGEYSGANVLTF.